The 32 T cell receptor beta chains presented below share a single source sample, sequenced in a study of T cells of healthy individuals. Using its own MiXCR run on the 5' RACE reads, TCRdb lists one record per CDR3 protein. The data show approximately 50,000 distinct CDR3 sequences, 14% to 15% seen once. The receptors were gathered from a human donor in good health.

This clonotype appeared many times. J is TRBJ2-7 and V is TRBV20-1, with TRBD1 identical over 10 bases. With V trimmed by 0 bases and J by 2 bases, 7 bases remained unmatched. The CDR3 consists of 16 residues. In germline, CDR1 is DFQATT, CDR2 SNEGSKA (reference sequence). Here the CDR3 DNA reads TGCAGTGCTAGAGATATGGGACAGGGGAGGACCTACGAGCAGTACTTC. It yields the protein CSARDMGQGRTYEQYF.

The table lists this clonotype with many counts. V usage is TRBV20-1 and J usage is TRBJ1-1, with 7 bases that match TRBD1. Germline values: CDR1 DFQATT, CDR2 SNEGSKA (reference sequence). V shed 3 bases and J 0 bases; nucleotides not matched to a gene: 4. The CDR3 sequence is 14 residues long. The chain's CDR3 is CSARTGFMNTEAFF. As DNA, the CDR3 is TGCAGTGCTAGGACAGGGTTCATGAACACTGAAGCTTTCTTT.

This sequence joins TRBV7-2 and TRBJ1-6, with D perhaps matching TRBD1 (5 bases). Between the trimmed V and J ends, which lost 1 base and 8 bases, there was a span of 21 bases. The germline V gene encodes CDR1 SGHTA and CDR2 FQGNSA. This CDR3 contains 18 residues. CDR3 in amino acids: CASSLGAIGAGYDSPLHF. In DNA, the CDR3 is TGTGCCAGCAGCTTAGGCGCTATCGGGGCGGGGTATGATTCACCCCTCCACTTT.

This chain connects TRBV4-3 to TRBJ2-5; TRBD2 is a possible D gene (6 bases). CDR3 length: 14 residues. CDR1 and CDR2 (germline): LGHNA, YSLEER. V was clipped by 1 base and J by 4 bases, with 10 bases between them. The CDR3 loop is CASSQVSGRETQYF. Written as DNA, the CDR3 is TGCGCCAGCAGCCAAGTCTCCGGGAGAGAGACCCAGTACTTC.

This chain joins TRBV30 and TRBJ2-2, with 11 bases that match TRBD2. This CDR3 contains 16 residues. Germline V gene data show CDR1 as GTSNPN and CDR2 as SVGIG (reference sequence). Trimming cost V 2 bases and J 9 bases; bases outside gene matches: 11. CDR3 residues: CAWSPTRTSGHRELFF. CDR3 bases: TGTGCCTGGAGTCCTACCCGGACTAGCGGGCACCGGGAGCTGTTTTTT.

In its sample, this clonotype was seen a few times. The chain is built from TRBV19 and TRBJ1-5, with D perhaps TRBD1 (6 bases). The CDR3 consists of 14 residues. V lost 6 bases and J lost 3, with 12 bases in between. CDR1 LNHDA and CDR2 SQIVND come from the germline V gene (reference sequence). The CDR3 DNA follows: TGTGCCAGTAGCCCGGACAGTTACAATCAGCCCCAGCATTTT. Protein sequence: CASSPDSYNQPQHF.

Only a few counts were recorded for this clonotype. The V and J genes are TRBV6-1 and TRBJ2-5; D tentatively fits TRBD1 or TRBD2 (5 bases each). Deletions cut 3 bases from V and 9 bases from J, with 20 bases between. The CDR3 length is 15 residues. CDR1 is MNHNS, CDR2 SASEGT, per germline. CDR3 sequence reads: CASSEGPPSGWAQYF. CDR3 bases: TGTGCCAGCAGTGAGGGACCGCCCTCTGGGTGGGCCCAGTACTTC.

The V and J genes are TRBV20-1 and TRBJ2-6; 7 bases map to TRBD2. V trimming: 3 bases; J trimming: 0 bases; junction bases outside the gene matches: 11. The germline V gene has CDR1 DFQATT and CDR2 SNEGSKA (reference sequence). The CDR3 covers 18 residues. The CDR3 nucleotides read TGCAGTGCTAGTCTTGTGGCTAGCGGTATCTCTGGGGCCAACGTCCTGACTTTC. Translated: CSASLVASGISGANVLTF.

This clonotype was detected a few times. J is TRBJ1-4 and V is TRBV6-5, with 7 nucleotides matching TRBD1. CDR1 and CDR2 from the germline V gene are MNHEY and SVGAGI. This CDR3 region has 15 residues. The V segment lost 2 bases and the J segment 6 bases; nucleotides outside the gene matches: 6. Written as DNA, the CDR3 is TGTGCCAGCAGTTACCAGGACAGGCCGTATGAAAAACTGTTTTTT. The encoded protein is CASSYQDRPYEKLFF.

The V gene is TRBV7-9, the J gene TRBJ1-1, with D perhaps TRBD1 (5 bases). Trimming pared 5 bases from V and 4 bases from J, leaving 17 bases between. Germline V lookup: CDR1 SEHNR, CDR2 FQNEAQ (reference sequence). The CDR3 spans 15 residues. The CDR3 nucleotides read TGTGCCAGCAGCCGGGAAGGGGTGGCAGGCACTGAAGCTTTCTTT. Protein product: CASSREGVAGTEAFF.

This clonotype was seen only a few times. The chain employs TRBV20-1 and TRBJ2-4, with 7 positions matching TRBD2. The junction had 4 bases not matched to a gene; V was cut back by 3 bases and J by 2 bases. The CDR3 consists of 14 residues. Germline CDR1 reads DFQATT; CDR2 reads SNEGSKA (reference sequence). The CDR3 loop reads CSASEGGSKNIQYF. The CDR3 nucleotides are TGCAGTGCTAGTGAGGGAGGGTCCAAAAACATTCAGTACTTC.

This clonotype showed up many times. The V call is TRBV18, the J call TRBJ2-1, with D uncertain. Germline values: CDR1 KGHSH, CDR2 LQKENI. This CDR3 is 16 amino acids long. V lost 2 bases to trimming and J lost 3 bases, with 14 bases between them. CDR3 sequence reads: CASSPRAAKNYNEQFF. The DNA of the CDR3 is TGTGCCAGCTCACCAAGAGCCGCAAAGAACTACAATGAGCAGTTCTTC.

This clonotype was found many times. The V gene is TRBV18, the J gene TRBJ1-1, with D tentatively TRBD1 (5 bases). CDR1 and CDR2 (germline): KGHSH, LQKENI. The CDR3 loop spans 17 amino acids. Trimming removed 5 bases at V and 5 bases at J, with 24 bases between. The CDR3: CASSATDFQGAGTEAFF. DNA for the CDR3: TGTGCCAGCTCAGCCACGGATTTTCAGGGCGCGGGGACTGAAGCTTTCTTT.

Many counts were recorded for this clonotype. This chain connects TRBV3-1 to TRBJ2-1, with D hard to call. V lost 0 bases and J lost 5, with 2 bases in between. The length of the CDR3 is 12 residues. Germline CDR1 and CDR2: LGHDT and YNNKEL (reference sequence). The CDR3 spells CASSQEDNEQFF. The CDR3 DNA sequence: TGTGCCAGCAGCCAAGAGGACAATGAGCAGTTCTTC.

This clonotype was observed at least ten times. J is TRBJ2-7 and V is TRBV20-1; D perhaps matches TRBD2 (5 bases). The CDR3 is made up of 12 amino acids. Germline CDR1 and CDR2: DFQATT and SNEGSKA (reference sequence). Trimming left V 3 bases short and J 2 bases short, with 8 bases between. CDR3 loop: CSARDFTYEQYF. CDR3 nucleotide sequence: TGCAGTGCTAGGGACTTTACCTACGAGCAGTACTTC.

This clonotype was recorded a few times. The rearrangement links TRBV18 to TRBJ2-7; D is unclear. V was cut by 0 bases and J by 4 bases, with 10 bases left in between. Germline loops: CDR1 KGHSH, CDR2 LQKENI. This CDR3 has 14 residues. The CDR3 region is CASSPPPPNYEQYF. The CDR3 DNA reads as TGTGCCAGCTCACCACCACCCCCCAATTACGAGCAGTACTTC.

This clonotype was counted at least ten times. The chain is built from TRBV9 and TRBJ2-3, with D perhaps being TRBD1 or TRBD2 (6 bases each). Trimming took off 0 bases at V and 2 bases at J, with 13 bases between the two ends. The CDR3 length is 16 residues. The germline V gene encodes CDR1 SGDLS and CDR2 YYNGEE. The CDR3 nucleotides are TGTGCCAGCAGCGTAGAAGGGGGGCTCACCACAGATACGCAGTATTTT. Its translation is CASSVEGGLTTDTQYF.

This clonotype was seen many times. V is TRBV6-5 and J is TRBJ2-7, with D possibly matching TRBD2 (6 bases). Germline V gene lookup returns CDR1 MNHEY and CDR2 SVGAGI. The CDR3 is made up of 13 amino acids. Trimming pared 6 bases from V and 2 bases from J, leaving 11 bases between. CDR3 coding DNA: TGTGCCAGCAGGGGACTTATAACCTACGAGCAGTACTTC. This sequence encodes CASRGLITYEQYF.

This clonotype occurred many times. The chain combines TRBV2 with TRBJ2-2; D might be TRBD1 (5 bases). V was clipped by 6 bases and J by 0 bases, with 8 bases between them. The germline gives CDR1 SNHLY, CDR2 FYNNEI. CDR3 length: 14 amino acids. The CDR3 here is CASRTATNTGELFF. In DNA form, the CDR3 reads TGTGCCAGCAGGACAGCCACGAACACCGGGGAGCTGTTTTTT. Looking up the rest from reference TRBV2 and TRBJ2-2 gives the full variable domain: EPEVTQTPSHQVTQMGQEVILRCVPISNHLYFYWYRQILGQKVEFLVSFYNNEISEKSEIFDDQFSVERPDGSNFTLKIRSTKLEDSAMYFCASRTATNTGELFFGEGSRLTVL.

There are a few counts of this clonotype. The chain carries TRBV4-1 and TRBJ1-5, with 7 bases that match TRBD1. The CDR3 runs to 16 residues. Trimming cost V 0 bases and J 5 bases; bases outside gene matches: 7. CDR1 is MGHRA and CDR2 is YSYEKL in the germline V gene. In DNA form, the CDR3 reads TGCGCCAGCAGCCAAGATCCGGGACAGTTACATCAGCCCCAGCATTTT. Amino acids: CASSQDPGQLHQPQHF.

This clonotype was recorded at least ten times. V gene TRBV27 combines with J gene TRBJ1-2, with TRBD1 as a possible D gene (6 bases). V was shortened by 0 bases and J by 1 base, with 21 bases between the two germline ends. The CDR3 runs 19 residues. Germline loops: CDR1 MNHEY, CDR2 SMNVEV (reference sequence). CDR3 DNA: TGTGCCAGCAGTTTATCTCCCGGTATCGGGACACCCTTTAACTATGGCTACACCTTC. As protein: CASSLSPGIGTPFNYGYTF.

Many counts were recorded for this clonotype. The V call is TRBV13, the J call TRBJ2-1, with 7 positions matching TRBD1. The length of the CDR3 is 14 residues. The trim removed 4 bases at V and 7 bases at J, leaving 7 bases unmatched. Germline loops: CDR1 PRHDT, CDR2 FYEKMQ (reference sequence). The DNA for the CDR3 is TGTGCCAGCAGCTCCGGCGACAGGGTGAATGAGCAGTTCTTC. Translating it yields CASSSGDRVNEQFF.

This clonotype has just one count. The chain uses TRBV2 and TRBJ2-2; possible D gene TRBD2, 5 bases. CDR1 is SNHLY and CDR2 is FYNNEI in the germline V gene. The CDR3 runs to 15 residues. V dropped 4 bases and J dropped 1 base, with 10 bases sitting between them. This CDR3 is CASSAGLENTGELFF. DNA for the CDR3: TGTGCCAGCAGTGCTGGACTCGAGAACACCGGGGAGCTGTTTTTT.

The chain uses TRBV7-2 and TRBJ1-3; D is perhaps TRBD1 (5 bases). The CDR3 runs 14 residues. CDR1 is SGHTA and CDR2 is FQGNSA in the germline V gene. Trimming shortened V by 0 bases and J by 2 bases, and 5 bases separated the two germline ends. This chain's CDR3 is CASSLAGAGNTIYF. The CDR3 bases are TGTGCCAGCAGCTTAGCGGGGGCTGGAAACACCATATATTTT.

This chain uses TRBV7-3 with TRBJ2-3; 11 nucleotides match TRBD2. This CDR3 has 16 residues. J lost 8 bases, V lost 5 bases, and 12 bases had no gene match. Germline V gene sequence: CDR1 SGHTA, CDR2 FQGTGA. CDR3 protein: CASSQGTSGRWGTQYF. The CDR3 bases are TGTGCCAGCAGCCAGGGGACTAGCGGACGTTGGGGTACGCAGTATTTT.

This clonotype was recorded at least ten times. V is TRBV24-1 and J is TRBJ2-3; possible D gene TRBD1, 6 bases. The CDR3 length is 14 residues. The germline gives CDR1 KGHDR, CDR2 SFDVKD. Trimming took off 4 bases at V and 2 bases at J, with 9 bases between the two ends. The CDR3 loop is CATSDRGDTDTQYF. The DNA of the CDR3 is TGTGCCACCAGTGACAGGGGAGACACAGATACGCAGTATTTT.

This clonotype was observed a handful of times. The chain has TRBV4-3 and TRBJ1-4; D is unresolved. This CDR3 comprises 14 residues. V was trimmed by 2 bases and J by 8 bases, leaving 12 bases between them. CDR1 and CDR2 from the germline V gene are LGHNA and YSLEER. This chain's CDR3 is CASSQRGLGEKLFF. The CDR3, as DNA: TGCGCCAGCAGCCAACGAGGGTTGGGCGAAAAACTGTTTTTT.

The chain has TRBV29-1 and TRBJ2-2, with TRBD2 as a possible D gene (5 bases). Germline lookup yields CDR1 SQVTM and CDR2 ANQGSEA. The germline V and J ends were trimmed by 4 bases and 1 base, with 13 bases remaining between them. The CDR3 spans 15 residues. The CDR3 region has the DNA TGCAGCGTTGCGGGCCTAGCCGTGAACACCGGGGAGCTGTTTTTT. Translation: CSVAGLAVNTGELFF.

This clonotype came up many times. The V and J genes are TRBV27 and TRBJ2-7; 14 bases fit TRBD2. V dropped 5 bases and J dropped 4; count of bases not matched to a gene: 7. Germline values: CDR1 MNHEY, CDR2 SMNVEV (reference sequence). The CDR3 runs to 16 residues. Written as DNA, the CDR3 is TGTGCCAGCAGTCTGGGACTAGCGGGAGTTGGTTACGAGCAGTACTTC. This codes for CASSLGLAGVGYEQYF.

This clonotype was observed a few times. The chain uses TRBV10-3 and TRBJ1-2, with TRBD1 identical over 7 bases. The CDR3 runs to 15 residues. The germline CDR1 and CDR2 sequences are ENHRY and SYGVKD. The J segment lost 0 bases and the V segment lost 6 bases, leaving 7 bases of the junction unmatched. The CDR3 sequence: CAIRDDRVANYGYTF. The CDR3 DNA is TGTGCCATCAGGGACGACAGGGTCGCTAACTATGGCTACACCTTC.

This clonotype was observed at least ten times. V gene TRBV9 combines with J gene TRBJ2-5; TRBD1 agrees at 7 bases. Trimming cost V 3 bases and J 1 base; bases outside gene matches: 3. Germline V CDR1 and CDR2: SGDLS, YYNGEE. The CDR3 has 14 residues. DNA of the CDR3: TGTGCCAGCAGCGCCGGGACAGTCCAAGAGACCCAGTACTTC. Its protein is CASSAGTVQETQYF.

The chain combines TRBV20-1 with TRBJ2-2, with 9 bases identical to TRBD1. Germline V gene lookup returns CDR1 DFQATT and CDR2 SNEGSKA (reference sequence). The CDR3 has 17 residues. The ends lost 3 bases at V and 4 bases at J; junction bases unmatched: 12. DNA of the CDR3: TGCAGTGCTAGGGTGGACAGGGGAGAGCGGGGCACCGGGGAGCTGTTTTTT. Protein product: CSARVDRGERGTGELFF.